The 20 T cell receptor beta chains given below trace back to one sample, sequenced in a study of cytomegalovirus exposure and HLA in healthy donors. PCR primers comprised 60 Vbeta and 13 Jbeta primers. The repertoire was sequenced with immunoSEQ multiplex PCR; TCRdb's copy has only in-frame clones and lacks some. This table holds fewer than 150,000 clones, roughly 80% found once. The sample comprised PBMCs. These receptors all come from a male donor in good health and CMV-seronegative.

This clone has just a few counts. The CDR3 protein is CACNLGGGYGYTF. The CDR3 region has the DNA TGTGCCTGCAACCTAGGGGGCGGGTATGGCTACACCTTC. This rearrangement joins TRBV30 to TRBJ1-2; the match to TRBD1 covers 7 bases. Trimming cost V 6 bases and J 5 bases; bases outside gene matches: 9. From germline, CDR1 is GTSNPN and CDR2 SVGIG (reference sequence). The CDR3 is 13 residues long. The full variable domain, completed using reference TRBV30 and TRBJ1-2, is SQTIHQWPATLVQPVGSPLSLECTVEGTSNPNLYWYRQAAGRGLQLLFYSVGIGQISSEVPQNLSASRPQDRQFILSSKKLLLSDSGFYLCACNLGGGYGYTFGSGTRLTVV.

The chain links TRBV14 to TRBJ1-1; 9 bases fit TRBD1. Per germline, CDR1 SGHDN and CDR2 FVKESK. After removal of 4 bases from V and 4 bases from J, the junction contained 10 bases not matched to a gene. The CDR3 length is 16 residues. CDR3 residues: CASSLGRTGGLTEAFF. In DNA, the CDR3 is TGTGCCAGCAGCCTGGGTCGTACAGGGGGCCTCACTGAAGCTTTCTTT.

This sequence joins TRBV7-9 and TRBJ2-5, with TRBD2 matching over 8 bases. The junction had 10 bases not matched to a gene; V was cut back by 5 bases and J by 5 bases. CDR3 length: 15 amino acids. Germline V gene lookup returns CDR1 SEHNR and CDR2 FQNEAQ (reference sequence). The CDR3: CASSTARGLVETQYF. The CDR3 region has the DNA TGTGCCAGCAGCACAGCGCGGGGACTAGTGGAGACCCAGTACTTC. Complete variable domain (other parts from reference TRBV7-9 and TRBJ2-5): DTGVSQNPRHKITKRGQNVTFRCDPISEHNRLYWYRQTLGQGPEFLTYFQNEAQLEKSRLLSDRFSAERPKGSFSTLEIQRTEQGDSAMYLCASSTARGLVETQYFGPGTRLLVL.

The CDR3 spells CASSWGGYTEAFF. CDR3 in DNA: TGTGCCAGCAGCTGGGGGGGGTACACTGAAGCTTTCTTT. The genes are TRBV7-2 and TRBJ1-1; D possibly corresponds to TRBD1 (5 bases). V was cut by 4 bases and J by 3 bases, with 9 bases left in between. Germline V CDR1 and CDR2: SGHTA, FQGNSA. The CDR3 covers 13 residues. The whole variable domain, remainder taken from reference TRBV7-2 and TRBJ1-1, is GAGVSQSPSNKVTEKGKDVELRCDPISGHTALYWYRQSLGQGLEFLIYFQGNSAPDKSGLPSDRFSAERTGGSVSTLTIQRTQQEDSAVYLCASSWGGYTEAFFGQGTRLTVV.

The rearrangement uses TRBV28 and TRBJ1-2; D not certain. CDR3 length equals 13 residues. In germline, CDR1 is MDHEN, CDR2 SYDVKM. Trimming left V 8 bases short and J 5 bases short, with 15 bases between. This CDR3 reads CASLGHRGYGYTF. For the CDR3, the DNA is TGTGCCAGCCTAGGGCACCGGGGATATGGCTACACCTTC.

This clone was recorded only once. The chain is built from TRBV23-1 and TRBJ2-7; D remains ambiguous. TRBV23-1 is flagged as an ORF with uncertain function. Trimming pared 7 bases from V and 0 bases from J, leaving 16 bases between. The CDR3 totals 15 residues. The CDR3 here is CASKCSNKRSYEQYF. The CDR3 region has the DNA TGCGCCAGCAAGTGCAGTAATAAGCGCTCCTACGAGCAGTACTTC.

The V call is TRBV7-9, the J call TRBJ2-1; 11 bases map to TRBD2. The germline CDR1 and CDR2 sequences are SEHNR and FQNEAQ (reference sequence). V shed 5 bases and J 0 bases; nucleotides not matched to a gene: 12. The CDR3 covers 19 residues. The CDR3 nucleotides read TGTGCCAGCAGCCCCTCCGCTAGCGGGGGGACCGGCTCCTACAATGAGCAGTTCTTC. It is translated as CASSPSASGGTGSYNEQFF.

This chain uses TRBV6-6 with TRBJ1-6; D gene ambiguous. CDR1 MNHNY and CDR2 SVGAGI come from the germline V gene (reference sequence). The CDR3 length is 16 residues. V was clipped by 7 bases and J by 0 bases, with 13 bases between them. The CDR3: CASTERVGSYNSPLHF. The CDR3, as DNA: TGTGCCAGCACCGAACGGGTGGGCTCCTATAATTCACCCCTCCACTTT.

The J gene is TRBJ1-5, the V gene TRBV4-1; no clear D gene. Germline assignment: CDR1 MGHRA and CDR2 YSYEKL. The CDR3 runs 16 residues. Trimming removed 0 bases from V and 1 base from J, with 10 bases in between. The CDR3 region is CASSQDYSLSNQPQHF. CDR3 in DNA: TGCGCCAGCAGCCAAGATTACAGTTTGAGCAATCAGCCCCAGCATTTT.

The chain links TRBV6-1 to TRBJ1-1, with 7 bases fitting TRBD1. Losses at the gene ends were 5 bases for V and 3 bases for J; bases not matched to a gene: 9. The germline V gene has CDR1 MNHNS and CDR2 SASEGT. The CDR3 has 15 amino acids. The CDR3 spells CASSLSDRADTEAFF. CDR3 nucleotide sequence: TGTGCCAGCAGTCTAAGCGACAGGGCGGACACTGAAGCTTTCTTT.

This clone has more than one count but fewer than ten. This sequence joins TRBV7-9 and TRBJ1-1; D remains ambiguous. Germline CDR1 reads SEHNR; CDR2 reads FQNEAQ (reference sequence). The V gene lost 3 bases and the J gene lost 1 base, with 6 bases spanning the gap. CDR3 length: 13 amino acids. DNA for the CDR3: TGTGCCAGCAGCTTCACAGAGAACACTGAAGCTTTCTTT. As protein: CASSFTENTEAFF.

This clone was seen a handful of times. The DNA of the CDR3 is TGTGCCAGCAGTTACTCTACAGGGGAGTACGAGCAGTACTTC. The encoded protein is CASSYSTGEYEQYF. The chain has TRBV6-5 and TRBJ2-7; 7 bases match TRBD1. Per the germline V gene, CDR1 is MNHEY and CDR2 is SVGAGI. This CDR3 is built from 14 residues. J lost 4 bases, V lost 0 bases, and 3 bases had no gene match.

This clone has more than one count but fewer than ten. This rearrangement joins TRBV10-3 to TRBJ2-3; D is possibly TRBD1 (6 bases). V was clipped by 0 bases and J by 1 base, with 11 bases between them. The CDR3 spans 16 residues. The germline CDR1 and CDR2 sequences are ENHRY and SYGVKD. The CDR3 sequence: CAISESTAGGTDTQYF. The CDR3 DNA is TGTGCCATCAGTGAGTCGACAGCAGGGGGCACAGATACGCAGTATTTT.

The sample holds a few counts of this clone. The chain has TRBV9 and TRBJ1-2; 8 nucleotides align to TRBD1. Germline trimming cut 4 bases from V and 12 bases from J; bases unmatched to any gene: 11. Germline V gene sequence: CDR1 SGDLS, CDR2 YYNGEE. CDR3 size: 13 residues. CDR3 DNA sequence: TGTGCCAGCAGCAGAGGGGACAGGTTCGGTAACACCTTC. Translation: CASSRGDRFGNTF.

This chain joins TRBV6-5 and TRBJ1-1; D is possibly TRBD1 (5 bases). CDR3 size: 14 residues. Germline assignment: CDR1 MNHEY and CDR2 SVGAGI. With 6 bases removed from V and 6 bases from J, the gap between germline ends came to 17 bases. This CDR3 reads CASRGSTGGPEAFF. CDR3 sequence (DNA): TGTGCCAGCAGGGGTTCCACAGGTGGCCCTGAAGCTTTCTTT.

V usage is TRBV6-1 and J usage is TRBJ1-2, with D perhaps TRBD1 (5 bases). The CDR3 is 15 amino acids. Germline CDR1 and CDR2: MNHNS and SASEGT. V was cut by 5 bases and J by 4 bases, with 17 bases left in between. The CDR3 coding sequence is TGTGCCAGCAGTCGCACGCTACAGGATTTCTATGGCTACACCTTC. Translation: CASSRTLQDFYGYTF.

V and J are TRBV13 and TRBJ2-1, with 7 bases matching TRBD2. The CDR3 length is 17 residues. The ends lost 4 bases at V and 6 bases at J; junction bases unmatched: 15. The germline V gene has CDR1 PRHDT and CDR2 FYEKMQ (reference sequence). DNA of the CDR3: TGTGCCAGCAGCTCAACCCGAAGGGAGGGGAATCGCAATGAGCAGTTCTTC. The encoded protein is CASSSTRREGNRNEQFF.

V is TRBV9 and J is TRBJ1-1; D call uncertain. Germline assignment: CDR1 SGDLS and CDR2 YYNGEE. The length of the CDR3 is 12 residues. Trimming removed 7 bases at V and 1 base at J, with 8 bases between. CDR3 loop: CASGRGNTEAFF. The DNA for the CDR3 is TGTGCCAGCGGACGGGGGAACACTGAAGCTTTCTTT.

The rearrangement links TRBV19 to TRBJ1-5, with 10 bases aligning to TRBD1. CDR1 is LNHDA and CDR2 is SQIVND in the germline V gene (reference sequence). The CDR3 sequence is 17 residues long. Trimming cost V 5 bases and J 2 bases; bases outside gene matches: 9. Here the CDR3 DNA reads TGTGCCAGTAGTCCTTGGACAGGGGGAAGGGGCAATCAGCCCCAGCATTTT. Its protein is CASSPWTGGRGNQPQHF.

The chain recombines TRBV12-5 with TRBJ1-5; 8 bases align to TRBD1. The CDR3 sequence is 16 residues long. Germline CDR1 is LGHNT and CDR2 is FRNRAP. The V and J ends lost 4 bases and 6 bases, in that order; junction bases with no gene match: 11. The CDR3 sequence is CASGYSLDRDGQPQHF. Here the CDR3 DNA reads TGTGCTAGTGGTTACTCACTGGACAGGGATGGTCAGCCCCAGCATTTT.